This TCR beta chain appears in the sequencing data of a study of graft-versus-host responses after intestinal transplantation. As for the study in general: Multivisceral, liver-intestinal, or isolated intestinal grafts went to recipients. Whole-study findings and limits: Allograft graft-versus-host to host-versus-graft clonal ratios ran high in patients with graft-donor T cell macrochimerism. Detection of GvH clones occurred in recipient marrow, and some had their first appearance in ileum or blood.

Only in-frame clones appear in the TCRdb table, and some are missing; sequencing was by immunoSEQ multiplex PCR. The table lists 70,000 to 75,000 clones, roughly 90% of them singletons, with around 2.3% in the top ten. For this clone: No antigen is known for it.

Looked up from germline, CDR1 is SQVTM and CDR2 is ANQGSEA. The CDR3 spans 14 residues. V lost 3 bases and J lost 0, with 9 bases in between. The sequencing used unstimulated CD8+ T cells sorted from spleen or lymph node cells, collected before intestinal transplant. The J gene is TRBJ2-1, the V gene TRBV29-1, with D perhaps TRBD2 (6 bases). This TCR derives from a human donor who received an intestinal transplant. The CDR3 loop is CSVEDYNSYNEQFF. CDR3 DNA sequence: TGCAGCGTTGAGGACTACAACTCCTACAATGAGCAGTTCTTC.